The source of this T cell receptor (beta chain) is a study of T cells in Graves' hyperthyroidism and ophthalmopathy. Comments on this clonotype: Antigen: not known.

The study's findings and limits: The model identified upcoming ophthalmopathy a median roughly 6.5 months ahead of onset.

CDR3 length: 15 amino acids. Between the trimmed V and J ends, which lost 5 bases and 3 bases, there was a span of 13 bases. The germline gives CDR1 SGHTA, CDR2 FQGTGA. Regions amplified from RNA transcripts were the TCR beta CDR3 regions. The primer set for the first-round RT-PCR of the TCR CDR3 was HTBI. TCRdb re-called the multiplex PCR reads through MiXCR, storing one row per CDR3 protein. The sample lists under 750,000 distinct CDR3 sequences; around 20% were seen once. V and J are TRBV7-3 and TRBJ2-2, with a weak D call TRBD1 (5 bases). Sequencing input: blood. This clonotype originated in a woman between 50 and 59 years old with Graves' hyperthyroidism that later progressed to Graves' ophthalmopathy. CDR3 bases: TGTGCCAGCAGCCCCACAGACAGAGACACCGGGGAGCTGTTTTTT. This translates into CASSPTDRDTGELFF.